The following is a TCR beta chain sequence with its context. Its matching antigen is unknown. This CDR3 spans 12 amino acids. Trimming removed 0 bases from V and 11 bases from J; junction bases left unmatched: 1. Germline V lookup: CDR1 SGDLS, CDR2 YYNGEE. Using immunoSEQ multiplex PCR, the repertoire was profiled, and TCRdb retains in-frame clones only, with some absent. The repertoire holds 85,000 to 130,000 clones, with less than 95% as singletons. The data were taken from a study of OX40 agonist ivuxolimab in advanced cancers. In the study overall: Hepatocellular carcinoma, melanoma, renal cell or head and neck cancer was diagnosed in the dose-escalation patients. Three patients, one with hepatocellular carcinoma and two with cutaneous melanoma, responded partially.

Sampling times: baseline, cycle 4 day 1, cycle 7 day 1. Study outcomes and limitations: In the 0.1 to 3.0 mg/kg range, CD4+ and CD8+ blood T cells had expanded clonally by week 6.

The source material was CD4+ or CD8+ T cells sorted from blood, sampled in a trial of the OX40 agonist ivuxolimab. V gene TRBV9 combines with J gene TRBJ1-1; 10 positions match TRBD1. This TCR came from an adult with an advanced solid tumor such as melanoma, head and neck, liver or kidney cancer. CDR3 sequence (DNA): TGTGCCAGCAGCGTAGGACAGGGGGCGGCTTTCTTT. Translation: CASSVGQGAAFF.